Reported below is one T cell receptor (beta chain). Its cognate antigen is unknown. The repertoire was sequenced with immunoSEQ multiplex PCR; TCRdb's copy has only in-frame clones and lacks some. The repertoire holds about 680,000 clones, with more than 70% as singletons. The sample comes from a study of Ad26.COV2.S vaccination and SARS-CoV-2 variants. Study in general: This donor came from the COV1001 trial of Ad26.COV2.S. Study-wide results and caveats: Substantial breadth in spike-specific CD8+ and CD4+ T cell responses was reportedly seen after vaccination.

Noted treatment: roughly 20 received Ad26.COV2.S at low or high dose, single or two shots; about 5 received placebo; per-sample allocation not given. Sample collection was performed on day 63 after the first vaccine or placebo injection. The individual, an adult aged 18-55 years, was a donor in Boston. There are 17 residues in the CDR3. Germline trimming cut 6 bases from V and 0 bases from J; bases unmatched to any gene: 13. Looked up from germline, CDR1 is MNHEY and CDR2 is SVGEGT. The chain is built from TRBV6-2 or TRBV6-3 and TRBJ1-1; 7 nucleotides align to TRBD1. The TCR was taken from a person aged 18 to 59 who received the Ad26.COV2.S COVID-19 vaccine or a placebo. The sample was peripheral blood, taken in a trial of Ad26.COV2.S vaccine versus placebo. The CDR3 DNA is TGTGCCAGCAGCGGCCCCCCGGGACAGCTTTTGAACACTGAAGCTTTCTTT. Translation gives CASSGPPGQLLNTEAFF.